The 2 T cell receptor beta chains given below trace back to one sample, sequenced in a study of CXCR3-negative and CXCR3-positive naive CD8 T cells. Libraries were UMI-labeled 5' RACE TRB cDNA. TCRdb derives one entry per CDR3 protein from the 5' RACE reads, leaving out DNA. This sample's table has some 130,000 distinct CDR3 sequences. Sequences were obtained from naive CXCR3- CD8+ T cells from blood. Subset denoted: CD45RO-CCR7+CD27+CD95- naive CD8+ T cells lacking CXCR3 (TNR3-). Receptor source: a human donor in good health. Some clones in this sample may be carry-over from other donors' samples.

The chain links TRBV7-5 to TRBJ1-6; TCRdb selects TRBD1, and the lack of DNA leaves this call unchecked. TRBV7-5 is classified as a pseudogene. CDR3 size: 19 residues. The CDR3 loop reads CISVSEASTGTGYNSPLHF.

CDR3 residues: CSASSGRTNYNEQFF. The chain links TRBV20-1 to TRBJ2-1. The CDR3 covers 15 residues. From germline, CDR1 is DFQATT and CDR2 SNEGSKA (reference sequence).